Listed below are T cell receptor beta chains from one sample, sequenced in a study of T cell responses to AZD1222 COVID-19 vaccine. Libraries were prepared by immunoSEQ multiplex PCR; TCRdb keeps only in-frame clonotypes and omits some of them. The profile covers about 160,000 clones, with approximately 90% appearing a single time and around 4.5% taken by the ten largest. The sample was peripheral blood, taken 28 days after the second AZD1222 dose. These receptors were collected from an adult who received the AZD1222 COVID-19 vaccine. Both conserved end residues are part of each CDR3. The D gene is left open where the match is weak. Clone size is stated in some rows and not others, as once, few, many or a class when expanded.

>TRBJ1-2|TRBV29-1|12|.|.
TGCAGCGTCTCGTGGGGAAACGATGGCTACACCTTC
CSVSWGNDGYTF
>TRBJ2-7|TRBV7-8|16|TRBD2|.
TGTGCCAGCAGCTGGGGGACCCCGGGGGGTTCCTACGAGCAGTACTTC
CASSWGTPGGSYEQYF
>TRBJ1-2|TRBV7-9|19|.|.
TGTGCCAGCAGCCCCCCACGTACAACACCTAATCGAGCTAACTATGGCTACACCTTC
CASSPPRTTPNRANYGYTF
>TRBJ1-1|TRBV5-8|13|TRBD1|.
TGTGCCAGCAGCGGCAGGGGGCGGGGTGAAGCTTTCTTT
CASSGRGRGEAFF
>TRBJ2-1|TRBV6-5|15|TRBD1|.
TGTGCCAGCAGCCGGCAGGGGGCCCCCTACAATGAGCAGTTCTTC
CASSRQGAPYNEQFF
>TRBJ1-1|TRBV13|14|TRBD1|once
TGTGCCAGCAGCCCCCGGACAGGGAGCCCTGAAGCTTTCTTT
CASSPRTGSPEAFF
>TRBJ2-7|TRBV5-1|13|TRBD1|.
TGCGCCAGCAGCACAGGACAGGGCGACGAGCAGTACTTC
CASSTGQGDEQYF
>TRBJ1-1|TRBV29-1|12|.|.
TGCAGCGTTCTTCAACCGAACACTGAAGCTTTCTTT
CSVLQPNTEAFF
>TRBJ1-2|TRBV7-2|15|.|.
TGTGCCAGCAGCCCGAGCTTGGCCTCTAACTATGGCTACACCTTC
CASSPSLASNYGYTF
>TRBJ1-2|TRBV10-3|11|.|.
TGTGCATCAGGGCAGACCAATGGCTACACCTTC
CASGQTNGYTF
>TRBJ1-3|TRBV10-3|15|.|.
TGTGCCATCAGTGATCAGGGGAAATTTGGAAACACCATATATTTT
CAISDQGKFGNTIYF
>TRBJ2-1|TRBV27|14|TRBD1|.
TGTGCCAGCCGCCAACAGGGGCGTTGGAATGAGCAGTTCTTC
CASRQQGRWNEQFF
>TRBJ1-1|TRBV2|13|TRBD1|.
TGTGCCAGCAGTCGACAGGGAGGCACTGAAGCTTTCTTT
CASSRQGGTEAFF
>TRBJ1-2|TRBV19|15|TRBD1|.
TGTGCCAGTACCCTTAGGGCAGGGGGATGGAGTGGCTACACCTTC
CASTLRAGGWSGYTF
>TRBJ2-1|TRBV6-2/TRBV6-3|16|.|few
TGTGCCAGCAGCCACCCACTCGATACGAACTCAATGCAGCAGTTCTTC
CASSHPLDTNSMQQFF
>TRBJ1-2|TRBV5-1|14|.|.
TGCGCCAGCAGCTTGTGGGGTGGGGACTATGGCTACACCTTC
CASSLWGGDYGYTF
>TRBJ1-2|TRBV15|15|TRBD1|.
TGTGCCACCAGCAGAGATCGGTCGGACAGGGTAGCGTACACCTTC
CATSRDRSDRVAYTF
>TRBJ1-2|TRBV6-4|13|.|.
TGTGCCAGCAGTGACTCCCGCGTCTATGGCTACACCTTC
CASSDSRVYGYTF
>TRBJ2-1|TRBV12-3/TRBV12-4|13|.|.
TGTGCCAGCAGCCGAGGTATGGGGACTGAGCAGTTCTTC
CASSRGMGTEQFF
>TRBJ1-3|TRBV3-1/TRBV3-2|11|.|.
TGTGCCAGCGACCAGGGAAACACCATATATTTT
CASDQGNTIYF
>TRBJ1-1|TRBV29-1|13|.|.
TGCAGCGTTGGAGTTGAATGGAACACTGAAGCTTTCTTT
CSVGVEWNTEAFF
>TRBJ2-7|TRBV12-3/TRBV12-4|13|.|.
TGTGCCAGCAGTTTAGGGTGGGCTGACGAGCAGTACTTC
CASSLGWADEQYF
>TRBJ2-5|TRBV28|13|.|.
TGTGCCAGCAGACACGGACAGACCGAGACCCAGTACTTC
CASRHGQTETQYF
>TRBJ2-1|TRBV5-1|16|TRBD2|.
TGCGCCAGCACGGAACGGGGGGGCGGCTCCTACAATGAGCAGTTCTTC
CASTERGGGSYNEQFF
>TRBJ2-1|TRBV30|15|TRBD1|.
TGTGCCGGGCTAGGGACAGTGGATTCCTACAATGAGCAGTTCTTC
CAGLGTVDSYNEQFF
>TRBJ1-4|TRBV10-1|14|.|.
TGCGCCAGCACCCACAGGGCCCGTAATGAAAAACTGTTTTTT
CASTHRARNEKLFF
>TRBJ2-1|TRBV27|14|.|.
TGTGCCAGCAGTGCCCCCGGGTTAGGGGATGAGCAGTTCTTC
CASSAPGLGDEQFF
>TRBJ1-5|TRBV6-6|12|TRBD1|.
TGTGCCAGCAGGCAGGGGGGGCAGCCCCAGCATTTT
CASRQGGQPQHF
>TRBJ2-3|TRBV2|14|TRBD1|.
TGTGCCAGCAGCGGACAGGGGGCTATAGATACGCAGTATTTT
CASSGQGAIDTQYF
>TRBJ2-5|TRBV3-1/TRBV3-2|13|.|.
TGTGCCAGCAGCCCAACAGGTCAGGAGACCCAGTACTTC
CASSPTGQETQYF
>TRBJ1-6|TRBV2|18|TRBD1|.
TGTGCCAGCAGTGTTGGGAGTTCAGGGGGCACGTGGAATTCACCCCTCCACTTT
CASSVGSSGGTWNSPLHF
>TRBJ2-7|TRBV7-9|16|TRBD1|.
TGTGCCAGCAGCAGACACAGGGGGACCTCTACGTCAGAGCAGTACTTC
CASSRHRGTSTSEQYF
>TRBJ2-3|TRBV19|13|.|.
TGTGCCAGTAGTATTATTGGGTCAGATACGCAGTATTTT
CASSIIGSDTQYF
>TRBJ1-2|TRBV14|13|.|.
TGTGCCAGCAGCCCCCGGACGGCTTATGGCTACACCTTC
CASSPRTAYGYTF
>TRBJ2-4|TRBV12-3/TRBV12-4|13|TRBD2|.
TGTGCCAGCAGTGGGGGACTAGCGGGGATTCAGTACTTC
CASSGGLAGIQYF
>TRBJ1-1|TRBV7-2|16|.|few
TGTGCCAGCAGCCTAAATTCACCCGGGGGGCGGGCTGAAGCTTTCTTT
CASSLNSPGGRAEAFF
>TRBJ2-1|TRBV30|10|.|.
TGTGCCTGGAGCCGAACAGAGCAGTTCTTC
CAWSRTEQFF
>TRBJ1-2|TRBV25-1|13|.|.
TGTGCCAGCACGAGAAGGGAGGGATGGGGCTACACCTTC
CASTRREGWGYTF
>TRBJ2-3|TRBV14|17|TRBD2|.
TGTGCCAGCAGCCAAGGGGCGACTAGCGGGGGGGCCGAGCCGCAGTATTTT
CASSQGATSGGAEPQYF
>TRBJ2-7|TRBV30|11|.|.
TGTGCCTGGATTGGGCGGTACGAGCAGTACTTC
CAWIGRYEQYF
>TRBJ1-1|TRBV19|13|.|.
TGTGCCAGTAGTAGCCCGAGAAACACTGAAGCTTTCTTT
CASSSPRNTEAFF
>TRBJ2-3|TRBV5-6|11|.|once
TGTGCCAGCAGCTTGGGAGATACGCAGTATTTT
CASSLGDTQYF
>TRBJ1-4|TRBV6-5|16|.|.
TGTGCCAGCAGTTACTATCAGTCCAATAACGGTGAAAAACTGTTTTTT
CASSYYQSNNGEKLFF
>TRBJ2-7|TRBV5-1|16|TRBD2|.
TGCGCCAGCAGCTTTGGGGGGGTAATACTTGACTACGAGCAGTACTTC
CASSFGGVILDYEQYF
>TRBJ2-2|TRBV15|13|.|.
TGTGCCACCAGCGGAAGGAACACCGGGGAGCTGTTTTTT
CATSGRNTGELFF
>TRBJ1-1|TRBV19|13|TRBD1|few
TGTGCCAGTAGTATCGAGGGAGGACAGGGGGCTTTCTTT
CASSIEGGQGAFF
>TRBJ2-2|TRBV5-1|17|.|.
TGCGCCAGCAGTTACCAAGGGGTGTCAACGAACACCGGGGAGCTGTTTTTT
CASSYQGVSTNTGELFF
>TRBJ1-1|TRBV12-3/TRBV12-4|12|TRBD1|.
TGTGCCAGCGGGGACAGGGGTACTGAAGCTTTCTTT
CASGDRGTEAFF